A selection of T cell receptor beta chains follows, all from one sample in a study of neoadjuvant anti-PD-1 for oral cavity cancer. Profiling relied on immunoSEQ multiplex PCR, and the TCRdb table lists in-frame clones only, not all of them. The sample holds tens of thousands of clones, roughly 80% seen once. The sample in question was PBMCs, obtained before nivolumab (anti-PD-1) treatment. The receptors were gathered from a person between 40 and 80 years old with oral cavity squamous cell carcinoma. Both conserved end residues are part of each CDR3. D genes are given only for firm matches. Not every row has a clone size; where given, it reads once, few, many or a size class.

j_call v_call d_call clone_size cdr3_aa cdr3_nt
TRBJ2-1 TRBV7-7 NA NA CASSLAPRGNNEQFF TGTGCTAGCAGCTTAGCGCCTCGGGGGAACAATGAGCAGTTCTTC
TRBJ1-2 TRBV9 NA NA CASSAVEGYGYTF TGTGCCAGCAGCGCCGTGGAAGGCTATGGCTACACCTTC
TRBJ2-7 TRBV5-6 NA NA CASYSRSLRDEQYF TGTGCCAGCTACAGTCGGTCACTTCGGGACGAGCAGTACTTC
TRBJ2-1 TRBV28 TRBD2 NA CASQITGTSRRGEQFF TGTGCCAGTCAAATAACCGGGACTAGTCGGAGGGGTGAGCAGTTCTTC
TRBJ2-3 TRBV28 TRBD2 NA CASSLGSGSGDTQYF TGTGCCAGCAGTTTGGGTAGCGGGAGCGGGGATACGCAGTATTTT
TRBJ2-1 TRBV18 TRBD2 once CASSPAGLAGRVYEQFF TGTGCCAGCTCACCTGCCGGACTAGCGGGAAGAGTCTATGAGCAGTTCTTC
TRBJ2-3 TRBV15 NA once CATSRDPGGTDTQYF TGTGCCACCAGCAGAGATCCAGGGGGCACAGATACGCAGTATTTT
TRBJ2-7 TRBV10-1 NA NA CASRPGLSSYEQYF TGCGCCAGCAGACCAGGACTGAGCTCCTACGAGCAGTACTTC
TRBJ2-7 TRBV7-9 NA few CASSPVGALGQQYF TGTGCCAGCAGCCCCGTCGGGGCCCTAGGCCAGCAGTACTTC
TRBJ2-2 TRBV2 NA NA CASSDRTQNTGELFF TGTGCCAGCAGTGACCGTACCCAGAACACCGGGGAGCTGTTTTTT